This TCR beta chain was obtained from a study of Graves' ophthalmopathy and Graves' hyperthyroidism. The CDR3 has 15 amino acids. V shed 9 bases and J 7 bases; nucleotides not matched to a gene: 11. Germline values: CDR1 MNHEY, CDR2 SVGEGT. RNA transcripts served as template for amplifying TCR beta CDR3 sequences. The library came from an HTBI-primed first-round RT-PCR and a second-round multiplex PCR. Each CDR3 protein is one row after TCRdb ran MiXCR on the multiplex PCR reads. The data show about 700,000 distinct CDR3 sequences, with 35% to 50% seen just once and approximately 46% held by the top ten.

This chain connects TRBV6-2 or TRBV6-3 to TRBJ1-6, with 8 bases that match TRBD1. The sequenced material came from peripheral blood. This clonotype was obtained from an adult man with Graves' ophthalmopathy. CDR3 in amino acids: CASSTTGDENSPLHF. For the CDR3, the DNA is TGTGCCAGTAGTACGACAGGGGATGAAAATTCACCCCTCCACTTT.